This T cell receptor beta chain comes out of a study of CD8 T cells in ankylosing spondylitis. Study outcomes and limitations: Matched synovial fluid from ankylosing spondylitis patients was reported to be enriched for disease-linked clones. Fewer than ten highly homologous variants made up a TCR beta motif that seemed to typify ankylosing spondylitis blood. Previous work reported some of these motif variants in the synovial fluid and blood of reactive arthritis. Disease-linked clones bore a CD8+ phenotype, appearing relatively rarely in peripheral blood.

Library preparation for TCR beta used quantitative 5'-RACE with molecular barcodes. MiXCR, applied by TCRdb to the 5' RACE reads, yields one record per CDR3 protein. The sample has fewer than 400,000 distinct CDR3 sequences, around 8% seen once. Concerning this clonotype: Antigen: not known.

The receptor was isolated from a male donor with ankylosing spondylitis. The sample was blood, either unsorted or a sorted T cell fraction (not recorded which).

DNA for the CDR3: TGTGCCAGCAGTTTATTGGGTACCTCCTATAATTCACCCCTCCACTTT. It yields the protein CASSLLGTSYNSPLHF. This chain uses TRBV12-3 or TRBV12-4 with TRBJ1-6; no reliable D call. The CDR3 is 16 residues long. The V end was cut by 2 bases, the J end by 0 bases, with 8 bases between.